A single sample is the source of the 21 T cell receptor beta chains below, sequenced in a study of T cell changes during pregnancy in multiple sclerosis. Assay used: immunoSEQ multiplex PCR; TCRdb lists only in-frame clones, some missing. The sample includes roughly 40,000 clones, about 92% of them seen just once. Here the sequenced sample was CD8+ T cells from peripheral blood mononuclear cells, taken in the first trimester of pregnancy. The receptor set was obtained from a female donor with multiple sclerosis, enrolled in a pregnancy study.

The chain uses TRBV7-3 and TRBJ2-2; 8 bases are a match to TRBD2. The length of the CDR3 is 16 residues. CDR1 SGHTA and CDR2 FQGTGA come from the germline V gene. V shed 7 bases and J 2 bases; nucleotides not matched to a gene: 9. The CDR3 loop is CASTDLSGGNTGELFF. CDR3 in DNA: TGTGCCAGCACCGACTTAAGCGGGGGCAACACCGGGGAGCTGTTTTTT. Supplemented by reference TRBV7-3 and TRBJ2-2, the full variable domain reads GAGVSQTPSNKVTEKGKYVELRCDPISGHTALYWYRQSLGQGPEFLIYFQGTGAADDSGLPNDRFFAVRPEGSVSTLKIQRTERGDSAVYLCASTDLSGGNTGELFFGEGSRLTVL.

This rearrangement joins TRBV5-6 to TRBJ1-1; 7 bases match TRBD1. V was clipped by 0 bases and J by 8 bases; unmatched bases: 7. The CDR3 consists of 14 residues. CDR1 SGHDT and CDR2 YYEEEE come from the germline V gene. The chain's CDR3 is CASSLAVRGPEAFF. CDR3 nucleotide sequence: TGTGCCAGCAGCTTGGCCGTAAGGGGGCCAGAAGCTTTCTTT.

The chain recombines TRBV5-1 with TRBJ1-1; the D is unclear. Germline V lookup: CDR1 SGHRS, CDR2 YFSETQ. V lost 0 bases to trimming and J lost 0 bases, with 6 bases between them. The CDR3 has 14 amino acids. This chain's CDR3 is CASSLGSMNTEAFF. CDR3 DNA: TGCGCCAGCAGCTTGGGTTCAATGAACACTGAAGCTTTCTTT.

CDR3 sequence: CATSNYDRTNTGELFF. Written as DNA, the CDR3 is TGTGCCACCAGCAACTACGACAGGACGAACACCGGGGAGCTGTTTTTT. This rearrangement joins TRBV15 to TRBJ2-2; D might be TRBD1 (6 bases). V was cut by 4 bases and J by 0 bases, with 12 bases left in between. The CDR3 consists of 16 residues. CDR1 and CDR2 (germline): LNHNV, YYDKDF (reference sequence).

The V gene is TRBV7-9, the J gene TRBJ1-1; the D gene is possibly TRBD1 (6 bases). The V end was cut by 3 bases, the J end by 8 bases, with 7 bases between. Germline V gene sequence: CDR1 SEHNR, CDR2 FQNEAQ (reference sequence). The CDR3 is made up of 11 amino acids. The CDR3 here is CASSFGQEAFF. The CDR3 nucleotides read TGTGCCAGCAGCTTTGGACAGGAAGCTTTCTTT.

The rearrangement uses TRBV5-6 and TRBJ2-7; perhaps TRBD2 as D (5 bases). Germline values: CDR1 SGHDT, CDR2 YYEEEE. The CDR3 length is 15 residues. Deletions cut 0 bases from V and 0 bases from J, with 10 bases between. CDR3 residues: CASSLVERSSYEQYF. CDR3 nucleotide sequence: TGTGCCAGCAGCTTGGTGGAGCGGAGCTCCTACGAGCAGTACTTC.

As concerns this clone: The junction and the germline gene differ at one end; a read error may be behind it. The chain carries TRBV2 and TRBJ1-2, with D maybe TRBD1 (5 bases). CDR1 is SNHLY and CDR2 is FYNNEI in the germline V gene. The CDR3 sequence is 14 residues long. The DNA for the CDR3 is TGTGCCAGCATTGACCTCGGGGGGGATCCGCTCCCGGCATTC. Translating gives CASIDLGGDPLPAF.

For the CDR3, the DNA is TGCAGGCCCCGGGATGGCTACACCTTC. Its protein is CRPRDGYTF. This chain uses TRBV20-1 with TRBJ1-2; D is unresolved. The germline V gene encodes CDR1 DFQATT and CDR2 SNEGSKA (reference sequence). This CDR3 comprises 9 residues.

The gene calls are TRBV5-6 and TRBJ1-1, with D unresolved. In germline, CDR1 is SGHDT, CDR2 YYEEEE. V was trimmed by 3 bases and J by 3 bases, leaving 6 bases between them. This CDR3 comprises 12 residues. Here the CDR3 reads CASSYSHTEAFF. In DNA form, the CDR3 reads TGTGCCAGCAGCTACAGCCACACTGAAGCTTTCTTT.

The chain carries TRBV7-2 and TRBJ2-1, with 7 bases lining up with TRBD1. The V gene end was trimmed by 0 bases and the J gene end by 6 bases; junction bases not matched to a gene: 5. The CDR3 totals 15 residues. Germline lookup yields CDR1 SGHTA and CDR2 FQGNSA. CDR3: CASSLAQGVSNEQFF. Here the CDR3 DNA reads TGTGCCAGCAGCTTAGCGCAGGGGGTGAGCAATGAGCAGTTCTTC.

The chain has TRBV7-9 and TRBJ1-1; the D gene is possibly TRBD1 (5 bases). Germline V CDR1 and CDR2: SEHNR, FQNEAQ (reference sequence). This CDR3 region has 15 residues. Deletions cut 1 base from V and 3 bases from J, with 12 bases between. CDR3 protein: CASSLERGEDTEAFF. The CDR3 DNA reads as TGTGCCAGCAGCTTAGAGCGGGGGGAGGACACTGAAGCTTTCTTT.

V gene TRBV9 combines with J gene TRBJ2-5; 9 bases line up with TRBD2. This CDR3 is built from 17 residues. V gave up 0 bases and J gave up 5 bases; unmatched junction bases: 11. Germline loops: CDR1 SGDLS, CDR2 YYNGEE. The CDR3 sequence: CASSVGLRLSGGETQYF. The CDR3 DNA follows: TGTGCCAGCAGCGTAGGATTGAGGTTGAGCGGGGGGGAGACCCAGTACTTC.

The chain couples TRBV5-6 to TRBJ1-1; D is ambiguous. V lost 3 bases and J 0 bases, leaving 6 bases between the germline ends. The CDR3 spans 13 residues. Per the germline V gene, CDR1 is SGHDT and CDR2 is YYEEEE. CDR3 amino acids: CASSSALNTEAFF. Here the CDR3 DNA reads TGTGCCAGCAGCTCCGCGCTGAACACTGAAGCTTTCTTT.

The chain joins TRBV4-1 to TRBJ2-5; a weak D match, TRBD1 (7 bases). Germline CDR1 is MGHRA and CDR2 is YSYEKL. The CDR3 sequence is 17 residues long. V shed 3 bases and J shed 4 bases, with 21 bases lying between them. CDR3 sequence (DNA): TGCGCCAGCAGCCATACAGGGGTTGGGGAGGAGGGAGAGACCCAGTACTTC. It specifies CASSHTGVGEEGETQYF.

The chain combines TRBV7-2 with TRBJ2-7; TRBD2 is a possible D gene (7 bases). Trimming left V 4 bases short and J 4 bases short, with 17 bases between. CDR3 length: 15 amino acids. Germline-derived CDR1 and CDR2 are SGHTA and FQGNSA. CDR3 protein: CASSSGAGGSYEQYF. The CDR3 nucleotides read TGTGCCAGCAGCTCAGGGGCCGGGGGGTCTTACGAGCAGTACTTC.

The chain has TRBV11-2 and TRBJ1-1; weak D call: TRBD1 (6 bases). CDR3 length: 15 amino acids. The V gene lost 3 bases and the J gene lost 2 bases, with 13 bases spanning the gap. The germline V gene has CDR1 SGHAT and CDR2 FQNNGV. CDR3 in DNA: TGTGCCAGCAGCTTGGGGGCCCAAGGCAACACTGAAGCTTTCTTT. This encodes CASSLGAQGNTEAFF.

This chain connects TRBV6-5 to TRBJ2-5; D might be TRBD1 (6 bases). This CDR3 spans 15 amino acids. CDR1 and CDR2 (germline): MNHEY, SVGAGI. Trimming took 4 bases from V and 2 from J, leaving 14 bases between them. The DNA for the CDR3 is TGTGCCAGCAGTTCCCCGTCAAGGGGGCAAGAGACCCAGTACTTC. As protein: CASSSPSRGQETQYF.

The chain uses TRBV19 and TRBJ2-1; 7 nucleotides agree with TRBD2. The length of the CDR3 is 15 residues. Looked up from germline, CDR1 is LNHDA and CDR2 is SQIVND (reference sequence). The V and J ends lost 3 bases and 0 bases, in that order; junction bases with no gene match: 2. The CDR3 reads CASSITGGSYNEQFF. CDR3 coding DNA: TGTGCCAGTAGTATTACGGGGGGCTCCTACAATGAGCAGTTCTTC.

This sequence joins TRBV5-1 and TRBJ1-4; D remains ambiguous. The CDR3 runs to 15 residues. V was pared by 9 bases and J by 3 bases, with 18 bases between. CDR1 and CDR2 (germline): SGHRS, YFSETQ. CDR3 bases: TGCGCCACATCAGCCTCGAGGGCACCTAATGAAAAACTGTTTTTT. Protein sequence: CATSASRAPNEKLFF.

This chain uses TRBV4-2 with TRBJ2-1, with TRBD2 as a possible D gene (7 bases). Trimming left V 0 bases short and J 5 bases short, with 14 bases between. Germline V gene data show CDR1 as LGHNA and CDR2 as YNFKEQ. The CDR3 has 16 residues. In DNA form, the CDR3 reads TGTGCCAGCAGCCAAGATCTGGGGGGGGGCCACAATGAGCAGTTCTTC. It specifies CASSQDLGGGHNEQFF.

V usage is TRBV6-5 and J usage is TRBJ2-7, with 8 bases lining up with TRBD2. After removal of 5 bases from V and 10 bases from J, the junction contained 7 bases not matched to a gene. The CDR3 is made up of 12 amino acids. Looked up from germline, CDR1 is MNHEY and CDR2 is SVGAGI. The CDR3 sequence: CASSAAGGSQYF. The CDR3 bases are TGTGCCAGCAGTGCGGCGGGGGGCTCACAGTACTTC.